The entry below describes one T cell receptor beta chain. No antigen is known for it. The data were taken from a study of cytomegalovirus exposure and HLA in healthy donors. Some clones are missing from TCRdb's copy, which holds only in-frame ones; the method was immunoSEQ multiplex PCR. The sample carries fewer than 200,000 clones, around 85% recorded once. After removal of 4 bases from V and 5 bases from J, the junction contained 8 bases not matched to a gene. Germline assignment: CDR1 SGHNT and CDR2 YENEEA. The CDR3 has 15 residues. Whole-study results and caveats: Despite most TCR sequences being rare, some public TCRs occurred in many donors. The authors enumerated some 170 TCR beta chains as linked to cytomegalovirus.

Sequenced: PBMCs. The sequence derives from a man between 18 and 35 years old in good health and CMV-seropositive. The V call is TRBV11-3, the J call TRBJ2-7, with 10 bases fitting TRBD1. The CDR3 nucleotides read TGTGCCAGCAGCTCGATTGACAGGGGGCTCAACGAGCAGTACTTC. It yields the protein CASSSIDRGLNEQYF.